This TCR beta chain was captured in a study of blood T cell repertoires in COVID-19. Study in general: Sources were T cells, B-cell-depleted T cells, or PBMCs; the material itself was cDNA or gDNA.

Original data processing: By means of reference gene primer amplification, nucleated cell counts were estimated. The table came from immunoSEQ multiplex PCR; TCRdb's copy has only in-frame clones and leaves some out. Clonal size and the V and J genes are those of that table, whereas D and trimming came from the DNA. The sample yields just over 150,000 clones, 85% to 90% seen once. Those who participated ranged in age from roughly 18 to 90 years and resided in 20 to 30 US areas. Germline loops: CDR1 LGHDT, CDR2 YNNKEL (reference sequence). V was trimmed by 0 bases and J by 6 bases, leaving 7 bases between them. CDR3 size: 13 residues.

What was sequenced was PBMCs or T cells enriched from blood (not recorded which). The chain recombines TRBV3-1 (or the pseudogene TRBV3-2) with TRBJ2-3, with no clear D. The TCR was taken from a woman aged 45 to 65 who had recovered from COVID-19. DNA of the CDR3: TGTGCCAGCAGCCAAGAACTTGTGGATACGCAGTATTTT. This translates into CASSQELVDTQYF.